The 20 T cell receptor beta chains presented below share a single source sample, sequenced in a study of blood T cell repertoires in COVID-19. Some clones are missing from TCRdb's copy, which holds only in-frame ones; the method was immunoSEQ multiplex PCR. The sample has approximately 500,000 clones, approximately 88% seen once. The source material was PBMCs or T cells enriched from blood (not recorded which). The receptor source for this set is a woman between 40 and 55 years old who had recovered from COVID-19.

J is TRBJ1-1 and V is TRBV5-1; D ambiguous. Trimming took 0 bases from V and 4 from J, leaving 10 bases between them. The CDR3 length is 14 residues. In germline, CDR1 is SGHRS, CDR2 YFSETQ. The CDR3 DNA reads TGCGCCAGCAGCTTGGCCCTTATGGCCACTGAAGCTTTCTTT. Encoded protein: CASSLALMATEAFF.

The chain is built from TRBV11-2 and TRBJ2-1; 11 nucleotides agree with TRBD2. V lost 5 bases and J lost 1; bases outside the gene matches: 10. Germline V lookup: CDR1 SGHAT, CDR2 FQNNGV. This CDR3 region has 18 residues. DNA of the CDR3: TGTGCCAGCAGCCCCCTAGCGGGAGGATCCTTTTCCTACAATGAGCAGTTCTTC. Residues: CASSPLAGGSFSYNEQFF.

This clone appeared a few times. The chain employs TRBV11-2 and TRBJ2-2; D may be TRBD1 (6 bases). Germline V gene data show CDR1 as SGHAT and CDR2 as FQNNGV. The CDR3 is 13 residues long. Trimming cost V 5 bases and J 7 bases, with 11 bases left between them. As DNA, the CDR3 is TGTGCCAGCAGCCTCGGACAGCTCGGGGAGCTGTTTTTT. This codes for CASSLGQLGELFF.

This clone appeared once. This chain connects TRBV30 to TRBJ2-7; no clear D. The CDR3 is made up of 14 amino acids. Germline values: CDR1 GTSNPN, CDR2 SVGIG (reference sequence). V was pared by 2 bases and J by 3 bases, with 14 bases between. This CDR3 is CAWSTRYLNYEQYF. The CDR3 DNA reads as TGTGCCTGGAGTACGAGATATCTAAACTACGAGCAGTACTTC.

V gene TRBV13 combines with J gene TRBJ2-2; 7 bases align to TRBD1. J lost 1 base, V lost 6 bases, and 5 bases had no gene match. Per germline, CDR1 PRHDT and CDR2 FYEKMQ (reference sequence). The CDR3 covers 15 residues. The CDR3 sequence: CASRRTGENTGELFF. The CDR3 DNA reads as TGTGCCAGCAGGCGTACAGGGGAGAACACCGGGGAGCTGTTTTTT.

The chain combines TRBV15 with TRBJ1-2; TRBD1 agrees at 12 bases. The CDR3 contains 16 residues. The ends lost 0 bases at V and 8 bases at J; junction bases unmatched: 7. Per germline, CDR1 LNHNV and CDR2 YYDKDF (reference sequence). The CDR3 loop is CATSREGGQGAGGYTF. CDR3 bases: TGTGCCACCAGCAGAGAAGGGGGACAGGGGGCGGGAGGCTACACCTTC.

The genes are TRBV11-2 and TRBJ2-7; D might be TRBD2 (6 bases). The CDR3 consists of 14 residues. The germline V and J ends were trimmed by 2 bases and 4 bases, with 12 bases remaining between them. Germline CDR1 SGHAT, CDR2 FQNNGV. The CDR3 sequence: CASSLSLAGYEQYF. The CDR3 DNA follows: TGTGCCAGCAGCTTATCCCTGGCGGGGTACGAGCAGTACTTC.

This sequence joins TRBV4-3 and TRBJ1-1; TRBD1 matches 8 bases. Per germline, CDR1 LGHNA and CDR2 YSLEER. V shed 2 bases, J shed 0 bases, and the junction held 5 bases outside the gene matches. The CDR3 extends over 16 amino acids. The CDR3 region is CASSQTADRVNTEAFF. In DNA form, the CDR3 reads TGCGCCAGCAGCCAAACGGCGGACAGGGTGAACACTGAAGCTTTCTTT.

The chain recombines TRBV5-1 with TRBJ1-1; 8 bases align to TRBD1. This CDR3 is built from 15 residues. Looked up from germline, CDR1 is SGHRS and CDR2 is YFSETQ. V gave up 2 bases and J gave up 5 bases; unmatched junction bases: 8. The CDR3 DNA reads TGCGCCAGCAGCTTTGCAGGGGGCGCGAGAACTGAAGCTTTCTTT. This encodes CASSFAGGARTEAFF. The variable domain in full, completed from reference TRBV5-1 and TRBJ1-1, reads KAGVTQTPRYLIKTRGQQVTLSCSPISGHRSVSWYQQTPGQGLQFLFEYFSETQRNKGNFPGRFSGRQFSNSRSEMNVSTLELGDSALYLCASSFAGGARTEAFFGQGTRLTVV.

The chain is built from TRBV11-3 and TRBJ2-1; 8 nucleotides line up with TRBD2. The CDR3 has 18 amino acids. Per germline, CDR1 SGHNT and CDR2 YENEEA. Trimming took 0 bases from V and 2 from J; bases not matched to a gene: 9. CDR3 sequence: CASSLDFSGGPPYNEQFF. The CDR3 DNA reads TGTGCCAGCAGCTTAGATTTTTCGGGAGGGCCCCCCTACAATGAGCAGTTCTTC.

This clone showed up just once. This sequence joins TRBV6-5 and TRBJ2-2, with TRBD1 identical over 11 bases. CDR1 and CDR2 from the germline V gene are MNHEY and SVGAGI. The CDR3 has 14 residues. Written as DNA, the CDR3 is TGTGCTACAGGACAGGGGGCGTACACCGGGGAGCTGTTTTTT. Its translation: CATGQGAYTGELFF.

The V gene is TRBV12-5, the J gene TRBJ1-2; perhaps TRBD1 as D (5 bases). Trimming took off 2 bases at V and 8 bases at J, with 18 bases between the two ends. The CDR3 is 15 amino acids. Germline V gene data show CDR1 as LGHNT and CDR2 as FRNRAP. The CDR3 loop reads CASGLHSSGSGGYTF. In DNA, the CDR3 is TGTGCTAGTGGTTTGCATTCTTCAGGGTCTGGAGGCTACACCTTC.

The V call is TRBV4-3, the J call TRBJ2-1; TRBD1 is a possible D gene (6 bases). Looked up from germline, CDR1 is LGHNA and CDR2 is YSLEER. CDR3 length: 14 amino acids. The ends were cut back, 5 bases at V and 8 bases at J, with 16 bases in the middle. In nucleotides, the CDR3 is TGCGCCAGCAGCGAAAGGACCAGGGGCCATGAGCAGTTCTTC. This sequence encodes CASSERTRGHEQFF.

The chain has TRBV19 and TRBJ2-3, with D perhaps matching TRBD1 (6 bases). There are 14 residues in the CDR3. V was trimmed by 5 bases and J by 0 bases, leaving 9 bases between them. Germline CDR1 is LNHDA and CDR2 is SQIVND (reference sequence). The CDR3 sequence is CASSGGQSTDTQYF. CDR3 DNA: TGTGCCAGTAGTGGGGGACAAAGCACAGATACGCAGTATTTT. Combining the CDR3 with reference TRBV19 and TRBJ2-3 gives the whole variable domain DGGITQSPKYLFRKEGQNVTLSCEQNLNHDAMYWYRQDPGQGLRLIYYSQIVNDFQKGDIAEGYSVSREKKESFPLTVTSAQKNPTAFYLCASSGGQSTDTQYFGPGTRLTVL.

The chain is built from TRBV23-1 and TRBJ2-2, with 7 bases that match TRBD1. TRBV23-1 is an ORF; its function is uncertain. V lost 6 bases to trimming and J lost 4 bases; unmatched junction nucleotides: 8. The CDR3 has 15 amino acids. CDR3 nucleotides: TGCGCCAGCAGCATCCGACAGGGTAGCACCGGGGAGCTGTTTTTT. This sequence encodes CASSIRQGSTGELFF.

The chain recombines TRBV9 with TRBJ1-2; TRBD1 matches 7 bases. The CDR3 contains 18 residues. Germline V gives CDR1 SGDLS, CDR2 YYNGEE. V was pared by 4 bases and J by 0 bases, with 15 bases of the junction left unmatched. The CDR3 loop reads CASSLYPTTGLSNYGYTF. The CDR3 bases are TGTGCCAGCAGCTTATACCCGACGACAGGGCTATCTAACTATGGCTACACCTTC.

The V and J genes are TRBV3-1 (or the pseudogene TRBV3-2) and TRBJ1-1, with TRBD1 matching 8 bases. The V gene end was trimmed by 6 bases and the J gene end by 5 bases; junction bases not matched to a gene: 8. Germline V lookup: CDR1 LGHDT, CDR2 YNNKEL (reference sequence). This CDR3 region has 14 residues. In DNA form, the CDR3 reads TGTGCCAGCAGTCCCCAGGGGGCGGGTACTGAAGCTTTCTTT. This translates into CASSPQGAGTEAFF.

The chain joins TRBV6-4 to TRBJ1-2; TRBD1 agrees at 8 bases. This CDR3 has 18 residues. The germline V gene encodes CDR1 MRHNA and CDR2 SNTAGT. Unmatched junction bases numbered 18, after V lost 7 bases and J lost 2 bases. In DNA form, the CDR3 reads TGTGCCAGCACCCCAATTGGAGGACAGGGACCCCTGAACTATGGCTACACCTTC. Protein sequence: CASTPIGGQGPLNYGYTF.

Concerning this clone itself: One junction end disagrees with the germline gene, perhaps due to a read error. This chain joins TRBV5-1 and TRBJ1-1, with D maybe TRBD1 (6 bases). The CDR3 runs 17 residues. Germline CDR1 is SGHRS and CDR2 is YFSETQ. The CDR3 is CANSLFKGGNMNTEAFF. CDR3 sequence (DNA): TGCGCCAACAGCTTGTTCAAGGGGGGGAACATGAACACTGAAGCTTTCTTT.

CDR3 in DNA: TGCGCCAGCAGTGATTTCGGGGGGCCAGAGACCCAGTACTTC. It encodes CASSDFGGPETQYF. The chain combines TRBV10-1 with TRBJ2-5, with TRBD2 as a possible D gene (7 bases). Trimming shortened V by 3 bases and J by 4 bases, and 12 bases separated the two germline ends. The CDR3 consists of 14 residues. CDR1 WNHNN and CDR2 SYGVQD come from the germline V gene (reference sequence).